The entry that follows covers one T cell receptor (beta chain) sequence. This entry is derived from a study of cytomegalovirus exposure and HLA in healthy donors. Turning to the study itself: Among roughly 190 million T cells, an earlier analysis found 117 million unique TCR beta sequences.

PCR primers comprised 60 Vbeta and 13 Jbeta primers. TCRdb keeps only in-frame clones here, not all; method: immunoSEQ multiplex PCR. There are over 95,000 clones in the sample; 60% to 85% occur only once, and roughly 3% lies in the top ten. Trimming pared 2 bases from V and 7 bases from J, leaving 19 bases between. Germline CDR1 and CDR2: SGHNT and YYREEE (reference sequence). The CDR3 length is 17 residues. The sample consisted of PBMCs. This receptor was obtained from a female donor in good health and CMV-seronegative. The chain carries TRBV5-4 and TRBJ1-6; unclear D gene. CDR3: CASSLPGAGRVNSPLHF. For the CDR3, the DNA is TGTGCCAGCAGCTTACCAGGAGCGGGTCGGGTCAATTCACCCCTCCACTTT.